This is a list of T cell receptor beta chains from one sample in a study of siplizumab effects on memory and regulatory T cells. Measured with immunoSEQ multiplex PCR; TCRdb has only the in-frame clones, and not every one. The sample shows around 87,000 clones, approximately 90% of them seen only once. The sample consisted of CD4+ T cells sorted from blood. The receptors here all came from a human donor in good health. Each CDR3 is given with its conserved first and last residue. D genes are given only for firm matches. Size is omitted from some rows. Given values are once, few, many or a class for expanded clones.

v_call: TRBV19; j_call: TRBJ2-3; d_call: TRBD1; clone_size: NA; cdr3_aa: CASRVRDRGLLSTDTQYF; cdr3_nt: TGTGCCAGTAGAGTCCGGGACAGGGGGCTTCTGAGCACAGATACGCAGTATTTT
v_call: TRBV2; j_call: TRBJ1-1; d_call: NA; clone_size: NA; cdr3_aa: CATGGRRGNTEAFF; cdr3_nt: TGTGCCACTGGGGGGCGTCGGGGTAACACTGAAGCTTTCTTT
v_call: TRBV28; j_call: TRBJ2-1; d_call: TRBD2; clone_size: NA; cdr3_aa: CASSTIHSGSSYNEQFF; cdr3_nt: TGTGCCAGCAGTACGATACACAGCGGGAGCTCCTACAATGAGCAGTTCTTC
v_call: TRBV7-2; j_call: TRBJ1-4; d_call: NA; clone_size: NA; cdr3_aa: CASSLALTTLGEKLFF; cdr3_nt: TGTGCCAGCAGCTTAGCGCTGACGACCTTGGGGGAAAAACTGTTTTTT
v_call: TRBV10-3; j_call: TRBJ2-2; d_call: TRBD1; clone_size: once; cdr3_aa: CATGTVNTGELFF; cdr3_nt: TGTGCCACTGGGACAGTGAACACCGGGGAGCTGTTTTTT
v_call: TRBV19; j_call: TRBJ1-1; d_call: NA; clone_size: NA; cdr3_aa: CASSMYGGRNTEAFF; cdr3_nt: TGTGCCAGTAGTATGTACGGGGGGCGGAACACTGAAGCTTTCTTT
v_call: TRBV7-3; j_call: TRBJ2-3; d_call: TRBD2; clone_size: NA; cdr3_aa: CASSLNSGSSDTQYF; cdr3_nt: TGTGCCAGCAGCTTAAACAGCGGGAGTTCAGATACGCAGTATTTT
v_call: TRBV18; j_call: TRBJ2-1; d_call: TRBD2; clone_size: NA; cdr3_aa: CASFPTSGSYNEQFF; cdr3_nt: TGTGCCAGCTTCCCGACTAGCGGGAGCTACAATGAGCAGTTCTTC
v_call: TRBV28; j_call: TRBJ1-4; d_call: NA; clone_size: NA; cdr3_aa: CASSLPRGSNEKLFF; cdr3_nt: TGTGCCAGCAGTTTACCCAGGGGATCTAATGAAAAACTGTTTTTT
v_call: TRBV20-1; j_call: TRBJ1-5; d_call: NA; clone_size: NA; cdr3_aa: CSASLAQPQHF; cdr3_nt: TGCAGTGCTAGCTTGGCTCAGCCCCAGCATTTT
v_call: TRBV5-1; j_call: TRBJ2-3; d_call: TRBD2; clone_size: NA; cdr3_aa: CASSLLAGEFGTDTQYF; cdr3_nt: TGCGCCAGCAGCTTGCTAGCGGGAGAATTCGGGACAGATACGCAGTATTTT
v_call: TRBV27; j_call: TRBJ2-7; d_call: NA; clone_size: NA; cdr3_aa: CASSQQGLATYEQYF; cdr3_nt: TGTGCCAGCAGCCAACAGGGGCTAGCGACCTACGAGCAGTACTTC
v_call: TRBV4-2; j_call: TRBJ2-7; d_call: TRBD1; clone_size: few; cdr3_aa: CASSQDGRVTGRSQQYF; cdr3_nt: TGTGCCAGCAGCCAAGATGGGCGTGTGACAGGGCGTTCGCAGCAGTACTTC
v_call: TRBV10-1; j_call: TRBJ2-7; d_call: NA; clone_size: NA; cdr3_aa: CASSESVGGPFEQYF; cdr3_nt: TGCGCCAGCAGTGAGTCCGTCGGGGGGCCTTTCGAGCAGTACTTC
v_call: TRBV4-1; j_call: TRBJ1-3; d_call: NA; clone_size: NA; cdr3_aa: CASSQRTSGNTIYF; cdr3_nt: TGCGCCAGCAGCCAGAGGACATCCGGAAACACCATATATTTT
v_call: TRBV7-6; j_call: TRBJ2-3; d_call: NA; clone_size: NA; cdr3_aa: CASSFHPNTDTQYF; cdr3_nt: TGTGCCAGCAGCTTCCATCCAAACACAGATACGCAGTATTTT
v_call: TRBV5-4; j_call: TRBJ1-2; d_call: TRBD1; clone_size: NA; cdr3_aa: CASSSGQALFYGYTF; cdr3_nt: TGTGCCAGCAGCAGCGGACAGGCCCTCTTCTATGGCTACACCTTC
v_call: TRBV11-3; j_call: TRBJ1-1; d_call: NA; clone_size: once; cdr3_aa: CASSLESNTEAFF; cdr3_nt: TGTGCCAGCAGCTTAGAGAGTAACACTGAAGCTTTCTTT
v_call: TRBV28; j_call: TRBJ1-4; d_call: NA; clone_size: NA; cdr3_aa: CASSSPGGDEKLFF; cdr3_nt: TGTGCCAGCAGTTCCCCGGGAGGGGATGAAAAACTGTTTTTT
v_call: TRBV18; j_call: TRBJ2-3; d_call: NA; clone_size: once; cdr3_aa: CASSYTGTDTQYF; cdr3_nt: TGTGCCAGCTCCTACACAGGGACAGATACGCAGTATTTT
v_call: TRBV15; j_call: TRBJ1-5; d_call: NA; clone_size: NA; cdr3_aa: CATSRDHRGNQPQHF; cdr3_nt: TGTGCCACCAGCAGAGATCACAGGGGCAATCAGCCCCAGCATTTT
v_call: TRBV10-3; j_call: TRBJ1-1; d_call: NA; clone_size: NA; cdr3_aa: CAISQQGLNTEAFF; cdr3_nt: TGTGCCATCAGTCAACAGGGCTTGAACACTGAAGCTTTCTTT
v_call: TRBV4-1; j_call: TRBJ2-2; d_call: NA; clone_size: NA; cdr3_aa: CASSQDGGIGNGELFF; cdr3_nt: TGCGCCAGCAGCCAAGATGGCGGCATAGGAAACGGGGAGCTGTTTTTT
v_call: TRBV14; j_call: TRBJ2-7; d_call: TRBD1; clone_size: NA; cdr3_aa: CASSQGSLGTGAYEQYF; cdr3_nt: TGTGCCAGCAGCCAAGGTTCCCTCGGGACAGGAGCCTACGAGCAGTACTTC
v_call: TRBV4-3; j_call: TRBJ1-2; d_call: NA; clone_size: NA; cdr3_aa: CASSRSGARVGYTF; cdr3_nt: TGCGCCAGCAGCCGGTCGGGGGCGCGGGTTGGCTACACCTTC
v_call: TRBV6-1; j_call: TRBJ2-5; d_call: TRBD2; clone_size: once; cdr3_aa: CASTVSGNQETQYF; cdr3_nt: TGTGCCAGCACTGTTAGCGGGAATCAAGAGACCCAGTACTTC
v_call: TRBV6-5; j_call: TRBJ2-5; d_call: TRBD2; clone_size: once; cdr3_aa: CASRALAGTETQYF; cdr3_nt: TGTGCCAGCAGAGCGCTAGCGGGAACAGAGACCCAGTACTTC
v_call: TRBV19; j_call: TRBJ2-1; d_call: TRBD2; clone_size: once; cdr3_aa: CASSIDELAGREQFF; cdr3_nt: TGTGCCAGTAGTATAGATGAACTAGCGGGACGGGAGCAGTTCTTC
v_call: TRBV7-2; j_call: TRBJ2-5; d_call: NA; clone_size: NA; cdr3_aa: CASSEGGTQYF; cdr3_nt: TGTGCCAGCAGTGAGGGGGGGACCCAGTACTTC
v_call: TRBV6-5; j_call: TRBJ2-2; d_call: NA; clone_size: NA; cdr3_aa: CASSHPNTGELFF; cdr3_nt: TGTGCCAGCAGTCACCCGAACACCGGGGAGCTGTTTTTT
v_call: TRBV4-1; j_call: TRBJ1-2; d_call: NA; clone_size: NA; cdr3_aa: CASSAGTSNLNYGYTF; cdr3_nt: TGCGCCAGCAGCGCCGGGACAAGCAATCTTAACTATGGCTACACCTTC
v_call: TRBV5-1; j_call: TRBJ1-1; d_call: NA; clone_size: NA; cdr3_aa: CASSLRSGMMNTEAFF; cdr3_nt: TGCGCCAGCAGCTTGAGGAGTGGAATGATGAACACTGAAGCTTTCTTT
v_call: TRBV9; j_call: TRBJ1-2; d_call: TRBD1; clone_size: NA; cdr3_aa: CASSEDAGTGYGYTF; cdr3_nt: TGTGCCAGCAGCGAGGATGCCGGGACAGGGTATGGCTACACCTTC
v_call: TRBV27; j_call: TRBJ1-2; d_call: NA; clone_size: few; cdr3_aa: CASSLESGGVYGYTF; cdr3_nt: TGTGCCAGCAGTTTGGAGTCGGGCGGAGTGTATGGCTACACCTTC
v_call: TRBV7-8; j_call: TRBJ2-2; d_call: TRBD1; clone_size: few; cdr3_aa: CASSSGGHYTGELFF; cdr3_nt: TGTGCCAGCAGCTCAGGGGGACACTACACCGGGGAGCTGTTTTTT
v_call: TRBV25-1; j_call: TRBJ2-7; d_call: TRBD2; clone_size: NA; cdr3_aa: CASSAAGAVTYEQYF; cdr3_nt: TGTGCCAGCAGTGCGGCGGGAGCGGTAACCTACGAGCAGTACTTC
v_call: TRBV10-3; j_call: TRBJ2-7; d_call: TRBD1; clone_size: NA; cdr3_aa: CAISGTGNEQYF; cdr3_nt: TGTGCCATCAGCGGGACAGGGAACGAGCAGTACTTC
v_call: TRBV5-1; j_call: TRBJ1-1; d_call: NA; clone_size: NA; cdr3_aa: CASSLGASEAFF; cdr3_nt: TGCGCCAGCAGCTTGGGGGCATCTGAAGCTTTCTTT
v_call: TRBV28; j_call: TRBJ2-3; d_call: NA; clone_size: NA; cdr3_aa: CASSFRKTTRTDTQYF; cdr3_nt: TGTGCCAGCAGTTTTAGGAAAACTACCCGCACAGATACGCAGTATTTT
v_call: TRBV29-1; j_call: TRBJ1-5; d_call: TRBD1; clone_size: many; cdr3_aa: CSVASGQGPNQPQHF; cdr3_nt: TGCAGCGTCGCGAGTGGACAGGGTCCCAATCAGCCCCAGCATTTT
v_call: TRBV2; j_call: TRBJ1-1; d_call: TRBD1; clone_size: NA; cdr3_aa: CASRHGTGGAGTEAFF; cdr3_nt: TGTGCCAGCAGGCACGGGACAGGGGGCGCGGGCACTGAAGCTTTCTTT
v_call: TRBV19; j_call: TRBJ1-4; d_call: NA; clone_size: NA; cdr3_aa: CATRAGEKLFF; cdr3_nt: TGTGCCACCCGAGCGGGGGAAAAACTGTTTTTT
v_call: TRBV28; j_call: TRBJ1-1; d_call: TRBD1; clone_size: NA; cdr3_aa: CASRGWGTALYTEAFF; cdr3_nt: TGTGCCAGCAGGGGTTGGGGGACAGCGCTTTACACTGAAGCTTTCTTT
v_call: TRBV5-6; j_call: TRBJ1-2; d_call: TRBD1; clone_size: NA; cdr3_aa: CASSVGTANYGYTF; cdr3_nt: TGTGCCAGCAGCGTCGGGACAGCGAACTATGGCTACACCTTC
v_call: TRBV27; j_call: TRBJ2-7; d_call: NA; clone_size: NA; cdr3_aa: CASSLSYTGFLYEQYF; cdr3_nt: TGTGCCAGCAGTTTATCGTATACGGGATTTCTCTACGAGCAGTACTTC
v_call: TRBV18; j_call: TRBJ2-4; d_call: TRBD1; clone_size: NA; cdr3_aa: CASSETGNRIQYF; cdr3_nt: TGTGCCAGCTCGGAGACAGGGAATCGCATTCAGTACTTC
v_call: TRBV15; j_call: TRBJ2-7; d_call: NA; clone_size: NA; cdr3_aa: CATSPRTASSYEQYF; cdr3_nt: TGTGCCACCAGCCCCCGGACAGCCAGCTCCTACGAGCAGTACTTC
v_call: TRBV5-1; j_call: TRBJ1-1; d_call: NA; clone_size: once; cdr3_aa: CASSLEGRGMAFF; cdr3_nt: TGCGCCAGCAGCTTGGAAGGCAGGGGTATGGCTTTCTTT
v_call: TRBV10-3; j_call: TRBJ1-5; d_call: NA; clone_size: NA; cdr3_aa: CAISQQVSNQPQHF; cdr3_nt: TGTGCCATCAGCCAACAGGTTAGCAATCAGCCCCAGCATTTT
v_call: TRBV21-1; j_call: TRBJ2-7; d_call: NA; clone_size: NA; cdr3_aa: CASSKALAGLYEQYF; cdr3_nt: TGTGCCAGCAGCAAAGCGCTAGCGGGTCTCTACGAGCAGTACTTC
v_call: TRBV14; j_call: TRBJ2-4; d_call: NA; clone_size: NA; cdr3_aa: CASSQGQSSGLAKNIQYF; cdr3_nt: TGTGCCAGCAGCCAAGGGCAGTCGAGCGGGCTAGCCAAAAACATTCAGTACTTC
v_call: TRBV7-2; j_call: TRBJ2-2; d_call: NA; clone_size: NA; cdr3_aa: CASSFNLALAGELFF; cdr3_nt: TGTGCCAGCAGCTTCAACTTAGCGCTGGCCGGGGAGCTGTTTTTT
v_call: TRBV11-1; j_call: TRBJ1-1; d_call: NA; clone_size: NA; cdr3_aa: CASSLEGETFF; cdr3_nt: TGTGCCAGCAGCTTAGAGGGGGAGACTTTCTTT
v_call: TRBV19; j_call: TRBJ2-7; d_call: TRBD2; clone_size: NA; cdr3_aa: CASSTSGSTGYEQYF; cdr3_nt: TGTGCCAGTAGTACCAGCGGGAGTACCGGGTACGAGCAGTACTTC
v_call: TRBV6-1; j_call: TRBJ2-2; d_call: TRBD1; clone_size: NA; cdr3_aa: CASTSGTGWTGELFF; cdr3_nt: TGTGCCAGCACCTCCGGGACAGGGTGGACCGGGGAGCTGTTTTTT
v_call: TRBV21-1; j_call: TRBJ2-7; d_call: NA; clone_size: NA; cdr3_aa: CASSLRPPGQGPFEQYF; cdr3_nt: TGTGCCAGCAGCCTAAGGCCTCCGGGACAGGGACCCTTCGAGCAGTACTTC
v_call: TRBV11-1; j_call: TRBJ2-7; d_call: TRBD1; clone_size: NA; cdr3_aa: CASSLKDRVGEQYF; cdr3_nt: TGTGCCAGCAGCTTAAAGGACAGGGTTGGCGAGCAGTACTTC
v_call: TRBV2; j_call: TRBJ1-5; d_call: NA; clone_size: NA; cdr3_aa: CASSPDWAGNQPQHF; cdr3_nt: TGTGCCAGCAGCCCCGACTGGGCAGGCAATCAGCCCCAGCATTTT
v_call: TRBV6-6; j_call: TRBJ2-3; d_call: NA; clone_size: NA; cdr3_aa: CASSYSLVADTQYF; cdr3_nt: TGTGCCAGCAGTTACTCCCTGGTGGCAGATACGCAGTATTTT